Shown below are 9 T cell receptor beta chains from a single sample sequenced in a study of chemoradiotherapy in HPV16-positive cancers. The assay was immunoSEQ multiplex PCR, and TCRdb's table has in-frame clones only and misses some. This table has more than 20,000 clones, about nine tenths appearing once. The sequencing here drew on blood, taken from a patient who underwent chemoradiotherapy. The receptors originated from a human donor with HPV-associated anogenital cancer.

The J gene is TRBJ2-1, the V gene TRBV5-6; D remains unclear. The V gene lost 0 bases and the J gene lost 3 bases, with 7 bases spanning the gap. The germline gives CDR1 SGHDT, CDR2 YYEEEE. The CDR3 loop spans 14 amino acids. The CDR3 is CASSLVVSYNEQFF. For the CDR3, the DNA is TGTGCCAGCAGCTTGGTAGTCAGCTACAATGAGCAGTTCTTC.

The CDR3 here is CASSGASGITGELFF. The CDR3 DNA follows: TGTGCCAGCAGTGGCGCTAGCGGGATCACCGGGGAGCTGTTTTTT. The chain recombines TRBV2 with TRBJ2-2; 9 bases line up with TRBD2. Germline CDR1 and CDR2: SNHLY and FYNNEI. J lost 4 bases, V lost 4 bases, and 4 bases had no gene match. The CDR3 spans 15 residues.

The rearrangement links TRBV15 to TRBJ1-4; no clear D. The CDR3 spans 13 residues. The V end was cut by 1 base, the J end by 10 bases, with 10 bases between. Per germline, CDR1 LNHNV and CDR2 YYDKDF (reference sequence). This CDR3 reads CATSRVPSAKLFF. CDR3 in DNA: TGTGCCACCAGCAGAGTCCCTTCGGCAAAACTGTTTTTT. The variable domain in full, with the rest retrieved from reference TRBV15 and TRBJ1-4, is DAMVIQNPRYQVTQFGKPVTLSCSQTLNHNVMYWYQQKSSQAPKLLFHYYDKDFNNEADTPDNFQSRRPNTSFCFLDIRSPGLGDTAMYLCATSRVPSAKLFFGSGTQLSVL.

The chain combines TRBV19 with TRBJ1-5; D is unresolved. The V and J ends lost 2 bases and 7 bases respectively, with 9 bases between them. The germline CDR1 and CDR2 sequences are LNHDA and SQIVND (reference sequence). This CDR3 contains 13 residues. The CDR3 spells CASSIQAGQPQHF. The CDR3 coding sequence is TGTGCCAGTAGTATACAGGCGGGACAGCCCCAGCATTTT.

J is TRBJ2-2 and V is TRBV7-9; D is undetermined. Trimming took off 4 bases at V and 10 bases at J, with 10 bases between the two ends. Germline lookup yields CDR1 SEHNR and CDR2 FQNEAQ (reference sequence). This CDR3 is 12 amino acids long. The CDR3 sequence is CASSYPKKELFF. The CDR3 nucleotides are TGTGCCAGCAGCTACCCTAAGAAGGAGCTGTTTTTT.

The V gene is TRBV7-6, the J gene TRBJ2-7; TRBD2 is a possible D gene (5 bases). The CDR3 loop spans 14 amino acids. Per the germline V gene, CDR1 is SGHVS and CDR2 is FNYEAQ. V lost 5 bases to trimming and J lost 2 bases, with 13 bases between them. This CDR3 is CASSPAGAAYEQYF. The CDR3 DNA reads TGTGCCAGCAGCCCCGCGGGCGCGGCCTACGAGCAGTACTTC.

The sample holds one count of this clone. V usage is TRBV5-1 and J usage is TRBJ2-7, with 8 positions matching TRBD1. CDR3 length: 14 amino acids. The ends lost 3 bases at V and 6 bases at J; junction bases unmatched: 8. Germline V gives CDR1 SGHRS, CDR2 YFSETQ. CDR3 in DNA: TGCGCCAGCAGCTCGACAGGGGCGGGTGGCGAGCAGTACTTC. Amino acids: CASSSTGAGGEQYF.

The V and J genes are TRBV6-6 and TRBJ2-1; 9 nucleotides match TRBD2. Germline V lookup: CDR1 MNHNY, CDR2 SVGAGI (reference sequence). The CDR3 consists of 15 residues. J gave up 5 bases and V 2 bases, and 4 bases lay outside the gene matches. Here the CDR3 reads CASSYEAGGDNEQFF. CDR3 in DNA: TGTGCCAGCAGTTACGAAGCGGGGGGCGACAATGAGCAGTTCTTC.

This chain connects TRBV12-5 to TRBJ1-1, with D perhaps TRBD1 (5 bases). Germline V gene sequence: CDR1 LGHNT, CDR2 FRNRAP. The CDR3 is 13 amino acids. V gave up 6 bases and J gave up 4 bases, with 12 bases separating them. As DNA, the CDR3 is TGTGCTAGTGGCCAGCAGGGTGTCACTGAAGCTTTCTTT. Translation gives CASGQQGVTEAFF.